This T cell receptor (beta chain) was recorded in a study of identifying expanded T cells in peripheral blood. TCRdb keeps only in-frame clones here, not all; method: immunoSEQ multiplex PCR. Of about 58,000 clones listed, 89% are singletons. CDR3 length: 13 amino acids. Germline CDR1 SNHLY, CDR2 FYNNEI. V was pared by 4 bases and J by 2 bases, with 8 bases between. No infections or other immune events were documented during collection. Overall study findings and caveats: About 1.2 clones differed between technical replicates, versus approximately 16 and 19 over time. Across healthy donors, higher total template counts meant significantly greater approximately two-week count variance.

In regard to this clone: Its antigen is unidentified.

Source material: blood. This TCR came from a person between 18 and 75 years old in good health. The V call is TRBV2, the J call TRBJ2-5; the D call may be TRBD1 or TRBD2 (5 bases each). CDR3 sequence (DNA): TGTGCCAGCAGTGGGGACGGACAAGAGACCCAGTACTTC. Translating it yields CASSGDGQETQYF.